This paragraph covers one T cell receptor (beta chain) sequence. The protocol was immunoSEQ multiplex PCR, while the TCRdb copy is restricted to in-frame clones and leaves out a portion. The sample consists of roughly 250,000 clones, around 90% of them appearing once. The data belong to a study of blood T cell repertoires in COVID-19. Study background: Both acute and convalescent COVID-19 samples were obtained from the United States, Italy and Spain. The cDNA or gDNA used as material had been derived from T cells, B-cell-depleted T cells, or PBMCs.

The CDR3 loop spans 15 amino acids. Germline CDR1 SEHNR, CDR2 FQNEAQ (reference sequence). The ends were cut back, 5 bases at V and 4 bases at J, with 17 bases in the middle. Recruitment covered roughly 22 US areas and drew participants whose ages spanned roughly 18 to 90 years. Which cohort a participant joined came from the clinical history participants gave. The J gene is TRBJ1-1, the V gene TRBV7-9; D is uncertain. The clonotype comes from a woman aged 40-49 years with acute COVID-19. Source material: PBMCs or T cells enriched from blood (not recorded which). The CDR3 is CASSPVGLGSTEAFF. The CDR3 bases are TGTGCCAGCAGCCCCGTGGGATTAGGGAGCACTGAAGCTTTCTTT.